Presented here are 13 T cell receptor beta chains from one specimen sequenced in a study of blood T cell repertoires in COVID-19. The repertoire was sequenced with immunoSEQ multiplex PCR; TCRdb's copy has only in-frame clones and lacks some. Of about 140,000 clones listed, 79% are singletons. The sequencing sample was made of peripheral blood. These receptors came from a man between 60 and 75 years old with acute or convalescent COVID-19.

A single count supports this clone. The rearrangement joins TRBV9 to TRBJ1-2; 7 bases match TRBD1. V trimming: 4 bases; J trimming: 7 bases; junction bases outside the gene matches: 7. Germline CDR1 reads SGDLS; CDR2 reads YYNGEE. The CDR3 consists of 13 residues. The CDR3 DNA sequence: TGTGCCAGCAGCCCCCGGAACAGGGGTGGCTACACCTTC. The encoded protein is CASSPRNRGGYTF.

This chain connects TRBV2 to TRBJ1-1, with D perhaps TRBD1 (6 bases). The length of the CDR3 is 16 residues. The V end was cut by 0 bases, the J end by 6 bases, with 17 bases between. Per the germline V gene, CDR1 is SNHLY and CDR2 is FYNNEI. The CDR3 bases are TGTGCCAGCAGTGAAGCGTCAGGACAGCGGGGGGCTGAAGCTTTCTTT. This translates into CASSEASGQRGAEAFF. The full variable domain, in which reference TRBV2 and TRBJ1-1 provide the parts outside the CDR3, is EPEVTQTPSHQVTQMGQEVILRCVPISNHLYFYWYRQILGQKVEFLVSFYNNEISEKSEIFDDQFSVERPDGSNFTLKIRSTKLEDSAMYFCASSEASGQRGAEAFFGQGTRLTVV.

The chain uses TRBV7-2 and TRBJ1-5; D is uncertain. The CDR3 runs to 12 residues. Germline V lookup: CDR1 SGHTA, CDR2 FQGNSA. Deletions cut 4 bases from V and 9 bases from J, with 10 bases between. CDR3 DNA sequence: TGTGCCAGCAGCTGGTCGGGAGGGCCCCAGCATTTT. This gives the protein CASSWSGGPQHF.

CDR3 protein: CASSLEPTPNSPLHF. CDR3 nucleotides: TGTGCCAGCAGCCTTGAGCCTACCCCAAATTCACCCCTCCACTTT. The chain is built from TRBV6-4 and TRBJ1-6; D is unclear. Germline CDR1 is MRHNA and CDR2 is SNTAGT. Trimming pared 6 bases from V and 7 bases from J, leaving 16 bases between. The CDR3 spans 15 residues.

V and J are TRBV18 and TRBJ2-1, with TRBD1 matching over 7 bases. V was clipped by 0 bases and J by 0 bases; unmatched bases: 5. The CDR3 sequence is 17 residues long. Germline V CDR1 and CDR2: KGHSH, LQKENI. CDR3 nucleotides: TGTGCCAGCTCACCACCGGACAGGAGGAGCTCCTACAATGAGCAGTTCTTC. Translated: CASSPPDRRSSYNEQFF. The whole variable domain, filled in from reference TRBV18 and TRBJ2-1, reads NAGVMQNPRHLVRRRGQEARLRCSPMKGHSHVYWYRQLPEEGLKFMVYLQKENIIDESGMPKERFSAEFPKEGPSILRIQQVVRGDSAAYFCASSPPDRRSSYNEQFFGPGTRLTVL.

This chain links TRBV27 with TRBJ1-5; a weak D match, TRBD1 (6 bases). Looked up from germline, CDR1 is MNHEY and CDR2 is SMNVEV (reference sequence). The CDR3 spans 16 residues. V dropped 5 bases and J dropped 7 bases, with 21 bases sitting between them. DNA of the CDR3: TGTGCCAGCAGTCCAATGTCGGGACATCGGGACCAGCCCCAGCATTTT. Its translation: CASSPMSGHRDQPQHF.

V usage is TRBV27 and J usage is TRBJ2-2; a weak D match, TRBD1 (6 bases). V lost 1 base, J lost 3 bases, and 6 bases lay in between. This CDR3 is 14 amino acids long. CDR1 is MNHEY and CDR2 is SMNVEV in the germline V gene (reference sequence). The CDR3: CASSLYRDTGELFF. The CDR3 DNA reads TGTGCCAGCAGTTTATACAGGGACACCGGGGAGCTGTTTTTT.

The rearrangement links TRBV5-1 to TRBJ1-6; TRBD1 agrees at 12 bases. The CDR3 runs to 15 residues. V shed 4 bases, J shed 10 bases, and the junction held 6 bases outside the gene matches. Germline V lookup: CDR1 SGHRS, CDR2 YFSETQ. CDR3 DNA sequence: TGCGCCAGCAGCCCGGGGACAGGGGGCGTATCACCCCTCCACTTT. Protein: CASSPGTGGVSPLHF.

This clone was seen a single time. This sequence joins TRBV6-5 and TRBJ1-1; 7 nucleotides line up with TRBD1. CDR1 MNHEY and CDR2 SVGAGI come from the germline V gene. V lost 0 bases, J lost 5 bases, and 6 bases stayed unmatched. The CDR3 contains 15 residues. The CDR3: CASSYSGTERTEAFF. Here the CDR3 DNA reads TGTGCCAGCAGTTACTCGGGGACAGAGCGGACTGAAGCTTTCTTT.

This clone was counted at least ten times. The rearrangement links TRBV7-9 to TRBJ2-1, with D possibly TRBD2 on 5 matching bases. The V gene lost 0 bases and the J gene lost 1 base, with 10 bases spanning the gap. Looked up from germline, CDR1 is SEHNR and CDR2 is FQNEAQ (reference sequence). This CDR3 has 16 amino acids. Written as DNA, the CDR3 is TGTGCCAGCAGCTTAGCAGTGGGAGCGTCCTACAATGAGCAGTTCTTC. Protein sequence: CASSLAVGASYNEQFF.

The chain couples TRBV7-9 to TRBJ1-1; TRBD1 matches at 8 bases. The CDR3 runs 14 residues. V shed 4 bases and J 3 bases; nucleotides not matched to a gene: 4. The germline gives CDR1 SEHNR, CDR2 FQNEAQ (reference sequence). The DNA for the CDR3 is TGTGCCAGCAGCTCGACAGGGGCCGACACTGAAGCTTTCTTT. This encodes CASSSTGADTEAFF.

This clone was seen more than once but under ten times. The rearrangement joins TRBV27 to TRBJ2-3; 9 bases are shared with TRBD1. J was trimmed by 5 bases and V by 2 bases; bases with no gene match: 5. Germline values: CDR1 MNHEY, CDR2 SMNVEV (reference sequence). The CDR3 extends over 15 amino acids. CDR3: CASSLNRGRGDTQYF. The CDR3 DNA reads TGTGCCAGCAGTTTAAACAGGGGGCGAGGAGATACGCAGTATTTT.

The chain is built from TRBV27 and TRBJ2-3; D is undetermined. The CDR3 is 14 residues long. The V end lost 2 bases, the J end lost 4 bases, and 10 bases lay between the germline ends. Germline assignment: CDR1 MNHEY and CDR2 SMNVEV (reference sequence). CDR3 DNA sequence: TGTGCCAGCAGTTTAGGGCCGACCCCAGATACGCAGTATTTT. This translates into CASSLGPTPDTQYF.